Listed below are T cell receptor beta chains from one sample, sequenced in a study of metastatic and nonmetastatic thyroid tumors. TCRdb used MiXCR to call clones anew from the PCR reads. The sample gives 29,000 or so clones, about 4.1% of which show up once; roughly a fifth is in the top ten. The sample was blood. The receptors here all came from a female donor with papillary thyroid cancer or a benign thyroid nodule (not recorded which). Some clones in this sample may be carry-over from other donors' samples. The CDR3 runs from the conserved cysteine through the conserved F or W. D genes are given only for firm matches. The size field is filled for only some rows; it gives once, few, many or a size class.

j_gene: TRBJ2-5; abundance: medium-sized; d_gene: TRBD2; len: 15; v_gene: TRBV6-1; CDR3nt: TGTGCCAGCAGTGGGACTAGCGGGAGCCTCGGGACCCAGTACTTC; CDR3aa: CASSGTSGSLGTQYF
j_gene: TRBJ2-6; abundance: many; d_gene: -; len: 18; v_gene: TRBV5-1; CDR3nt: TGCGCCAGCAGCTTGGGATACGGGGTAAGCTCTGGGGCCAACGTCCTGACTTTC; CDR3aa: CASSLGYGVSSGANVLTF
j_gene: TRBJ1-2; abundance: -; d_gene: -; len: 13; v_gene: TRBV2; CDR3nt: TGTGCCAGCGGGCCTAGGACGAGGCAGGATTACACCTTC; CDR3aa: CASGPRTRQDYTF
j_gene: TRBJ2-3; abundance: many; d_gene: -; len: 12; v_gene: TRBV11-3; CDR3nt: TGTGCCAGCAGCCGCCGCACAGATACGCAGTATTTT; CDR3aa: CASSRRTDTQYF
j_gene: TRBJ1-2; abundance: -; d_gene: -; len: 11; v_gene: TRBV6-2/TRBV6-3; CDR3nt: TGTGCCAGCAGGGCTACGGGGGGCTACACCTTC; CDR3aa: CASRATGGYTF
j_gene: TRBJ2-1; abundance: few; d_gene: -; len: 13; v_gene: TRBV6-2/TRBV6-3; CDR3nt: TGTGCCAGCAACGAACAGGGAAGGGGTGAGCAGTTCTTC; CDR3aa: CASNEQGRGEQFF
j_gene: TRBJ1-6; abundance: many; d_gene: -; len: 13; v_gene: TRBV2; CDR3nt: TGTGCCAGCACGGGTGAAGTGAATTCACCCCTCCACTTT; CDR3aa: CASTGEVNSPLHF
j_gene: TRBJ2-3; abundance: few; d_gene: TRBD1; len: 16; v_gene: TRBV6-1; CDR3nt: TGTGCCAGCAGTGACCCGGGACAGGGATACACAGATACGCAGTATTTT; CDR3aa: CASSDPGQGYTDTQYF
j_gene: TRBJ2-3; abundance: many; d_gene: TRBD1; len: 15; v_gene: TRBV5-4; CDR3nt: TGTGCCAGCAGCTCGGACAGGGTGAGAACAGATACGCAGTATTTT; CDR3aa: CASSSDRVRTDTQYF
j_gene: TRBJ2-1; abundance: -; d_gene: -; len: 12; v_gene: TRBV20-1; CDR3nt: TGCAGTGCTAGGGGTCTGGGGAATGAGCAGTTCTTC; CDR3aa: CSARGLGNEQFF
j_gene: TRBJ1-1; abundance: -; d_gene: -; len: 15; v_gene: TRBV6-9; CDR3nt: TGTGCCAGCAGTTACTCGAAGGGGGTGAACACTGAAGCTTTCTTT; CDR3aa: CASSYSKGVNTEAFF
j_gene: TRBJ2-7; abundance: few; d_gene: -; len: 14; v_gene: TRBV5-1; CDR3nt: TGCGCCAGCAGCTTACTGGACAGCAGCTACGAGCAGTACTTC; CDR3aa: CASSLLDSSYEQYF
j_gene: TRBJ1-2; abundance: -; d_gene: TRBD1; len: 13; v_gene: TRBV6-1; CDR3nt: TGTGCCAGCAGCATCGACAGGGTCGCTGGCTACACATTC; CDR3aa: CASSIDRVAGYTF
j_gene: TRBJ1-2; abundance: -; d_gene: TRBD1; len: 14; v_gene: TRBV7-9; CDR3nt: TGTGCCAGCAGCTGGGCTACAGGGGGCATTGGCTACACCTTC; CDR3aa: CASSWATGGIGYTF
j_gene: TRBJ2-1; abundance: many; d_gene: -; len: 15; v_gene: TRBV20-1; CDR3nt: TGCAGTGCCGAGGGGGGCTATGATTCCTACAATGAGCAGTTCTTC; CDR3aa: CSAEGGYDSYNEQFF
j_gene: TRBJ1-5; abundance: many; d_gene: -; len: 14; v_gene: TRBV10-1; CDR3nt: TGCGCCAGCAGTGATTCTAGAAGGGTTAAGCCCCAGCATTTT; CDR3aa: CASSDSRRVKPQHF
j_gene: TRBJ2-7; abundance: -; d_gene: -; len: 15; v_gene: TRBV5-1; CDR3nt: TGCGCCAGCAGCTTGGGGGTGGGAGGACCCTACGAGCAGTACTTC; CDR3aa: CASSLGVGGPYEQYF
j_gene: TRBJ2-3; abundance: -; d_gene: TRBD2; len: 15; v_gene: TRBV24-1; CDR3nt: TGTGCCACCAGTGTCAGGACTAGCGGGAGTTTGACGCAGTATTTT; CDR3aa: CATSVRTSGSLTQYF
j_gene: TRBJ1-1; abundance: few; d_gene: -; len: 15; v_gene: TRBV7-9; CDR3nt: TGTGCCAGCAGCCCCCAAATAGGGTTTAACACTGAAGCTTTCTTT; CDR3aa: CASSPQIGFNTEAFF
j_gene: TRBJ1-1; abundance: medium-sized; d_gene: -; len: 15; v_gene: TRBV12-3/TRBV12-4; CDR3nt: TGTGCCAGCAGTTTAGGGTGGGGAGGAAACACTGAAGCTTTCTTT; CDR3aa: CASSLGWGGNTEAFF